One sample yielded the 6 T cell receptor beta chains listed below, sequenced in a study of PD-1 blockade in mismatch repair-deficient tumors. The data were produced by immunoSEQ multiplex PCR, yet TCRdb's version contains in-frame clones alone and is incomplete. The sample includes around 50,000 clones, under 85% of them seen just once. The input for sequencing was PBMCs, taken before pembrolizumab treatment. The receptors derive from an adult with mismatch repair-deficient cancer.

The gene calls are TRBV7-9 and TRBJ2-1; D ambiguous. CDR1 SEHNR and CDR2 FQNEAQ come from the germline V gene (reference sequence). The length of the CDR3 is 11 residues. V was trimmed by 4 bases and J by 9 bases, leaving 7 bases between them. CDR3 nucleotide sequence: TGTGCCAGCAGCTCTGGGTCTGAGCAGTTCTTC. It yields the protein CASSSGSEQFF.

The chain joins TRBV11-2 to TRBJ2-7; D gene uncertain. Between the trimmed V and J ends, which lost 2 bases and 0 bases, there was a span of 5 bases. The CDR3 is 13 residues long. CDR1 is SGHAT and CDR2 is FQNNGV in the germline V gene. CDR3 loop: CASSLMSSYEQYF. In DNA, the CDR3 is TGTGCCAGCAGCTTAATGAGCTCCTACGAGCAGTACTTC.

In nucleotides, the CDR3 is TGTGCCAGCAGCGCACTACCGAACACCGGGGAGCTGTTTTTT. Translated, it gives CASSALPNTGELFF. The chain joins TRBV9 to TRBJ2-2, with D hard to call. Germline CDR1 and CDR2: SGDLS and YYNGEE. V was cut by 3 bases and J by 0 bases, with 6 bases left in between. This CDR3 region has 14 residues.

V gene TRBV7-2 combines with J gene TRBJ2-5; D may be TRBD1 (7 bases). The CDR3 sequence is 15 residues long. Germline V CDR1 and CDR2: SGHTA, FQGNSA. V shed 3 bases and J shed 3 bases, with 14 bases lying between them. The CDR3 coding sequence is TGTGCCAGCAGCTTTGGGGGGACAGAAGAAGAGACCCAGTACTTC. It specifies CASSFGGTEEETQYF.

This chain joins TRBV7-2 and TRBJ1-3, with D hard to call. The CDR3 spans 14 residues. Trimming took 5 bases from V and 0 from J, leaving 8 bases between them. Germline lookup yields CDR1 SGHTA and CDR2 FQGNSA. In DNA form, the CDR3 reads TGTGCCAGCAGCCCATCTCTCTCTGGAAACACCATATATTTT. Its protein is CASSPSLSGNTIYF. The full variable domain, with the rest looked up from reference TRBV7-2 and TRBJ1-3, is GAGVSQSPSNKVTEKGKDVELRCDPISGHTALYWYRQSLGQGLEFLIYFQGNSAPDKSGLPSDRFSAERTGGSVSTLTIQRTQQEDSAVYLCASSPSLSGNTIYFGEGSWLTVV.

The rearrangement links TRBV27 to TRBJ2-7, with 10 bases fitting TRBD1. V shed 10 bases and J 4 bases; nucleotides not matched to a gene: 13. Germline loops: CDR1 MNHEY, CDR2 SMNVEV (reference sequence). This CDR3 is built from 15 residues. CDR3 in DNA: TGTGCCACTTCGGCTTGGGGACAGGGGAATTACGAGCAGTACTTC. Its protein is CATSAWGQGNYEQYF.